This TCR beta chain was captured in a study of blood T cell repertoires in COVID-19. Looking at the study overall: There were acute and convalescent COVID-19 samples, and they came from the United States, Italy and Spain. Sources were T cells, B-cell-depleted T cells, or PBMCs; the material itself was cDNA or gDNA.

Between the trimmed V and J ends, which lost 7 bases and 3 bases, there was a span of 15 bases. Per the germline V gene, CDR1 is SQVTM and CDR2 is ANQGSEA. This CDR3 contains 14 residues. Per the authors' pipeline: For nucleated cells, counts were estimated from reference gene primer amplification. Sequenced by immunoSEQ multiplex PCR; TCRdb stores in-frame clones only, minus some. V and J calls and clone size come straight from that table; D and trimming were deduced from the DNA. The sample consists of tens of thousands of clones, about 68% of them appearing once. Sequenced sample: peripheral blood. The chain couples TRBV29-1 to TRBJ2-2; D is perhaps TRBD1 (6 bases). This receptor was obtained from a woman aged 70-85 years with acute or convalescent COVID-19. As DNA, the CDR3 is TGCAGCGCCCGACCCGACAGGCACACCGGGGAGCTGTTTTTT. It is translated as CSARPDRHTGELFF.